One sample yielded the 5 T cell receptor beta chains listed below, sequenced in a study of CD8 T cells in Susac syndrome. The RNA input was roughly 0.45 to 1 ug, and it was reverse transcribed with random hexamers. TCRdb analysed the immunoSEQ multiplex PCR reads with MiXCR anew, one entry per CDR3 protein. Here the sample spans fewer than 350,000 distinct CDR3 sequences, about nine tenths being singletons. Sequencing was done on a sample of CD8+ T cells from PBMCs. These receptors originate from a human donor with multiple sclerosis.

The chain couples TRBV27 to TRBJ2-1; 8 positions agree with TRBD1. CDR1 and CDR2 from the germline V gene are MNHEY and SMNVEV (reference sequence). After removal of 2 bases from V and 7 bases from J, the junction contained 7 bases not matched to a gene. The CDR3 is 15 residues long. The CDR3 spells CASSLGTGGRNEQFF. CDR3 DNA: TGTGCCAGCAGTTTAGGTACAGGGGGAAGGAATGAGCAGTTCTTC.

The rearrangement links TRBV4-3 to TRBJ2-1, with D tentatively TRBD2 (5 bases). This CDR3 region has 14 residues. V lost 2 bases and J 12 bases, leaving 17 bases between the germline ends. In germline, CDR1 is LGHNA, CDR2 YSLEER. Here the CDR3 DNA reads TGCGCCAGCAGCCAAAATACGGTGGGAGTACGGCAGTTCTTC. Its protein product is CASSQNTVGVRQFF.

This clonotype has more than one count but fewer than ten. The rearrangement links TRBV6-6 to TRBJ2-5; 9 bases are a match to TRBD1. Unmatched junction bases numbered 4, after V lost 4 bases and J lost 1 base. From germline, CDR1 is MNHNY and CDR2 SVGAGI (reference sequence). The length of the CDR3 is 15 residues. The CDR3 reads CASSFRDRAQETQYF. In DNA, the CDR3 is TGTGCCAGCAGTTTCCGGGACAGGGCCCAAGAGACCCAGTACTTC.

The chain has TRBV7-8 and TRBJ1-5, with D tentatively TRBD1 (6 bases). The CDR3 contains 15 residues. V gave up 1 base and J gave up 1 base, with 8 bases separating them. Germline V gives CDR1 SGHVS, CDR2 FQNEAQ. This CDR3 is CASSLDRVSNQPQHF. The CDR3 DNA sequence: TGTGCCAGCAGCTTAGACAGGGTCAGCAATCAGCCCCAGCATTTT.

This clonotype was found once. V usage is TRBV2 and J usage is TRBJ2-3; D not certain. CDR1 SNHLY and CDR2 FYNNEI come from the germline V gene. This CDR3 spans 14 amino acids. The germline V and J ends were trimmed by 4 bases and 4 bases, with 12 bases remaining between them. Here the CDR3 reads CASSGASGADTQYF. The CDR3 DNA follows: TGTGCCAGCAGTGGAGCCTCTGGCGCAGATACGCAGTATTTT. Full variable domain (missing parts from reference TRBV2 and TRBJ2-3): EPEVTQTPSHQVTQMGQEVILRCVPISNHLYFYWYRQILGQKVEFLVSFYNNEISEKSEIFDDQFSVERPDGSNFTLKIRSTKLEDSAMYFCASSGASGADTQYFGPGTRLTVL.